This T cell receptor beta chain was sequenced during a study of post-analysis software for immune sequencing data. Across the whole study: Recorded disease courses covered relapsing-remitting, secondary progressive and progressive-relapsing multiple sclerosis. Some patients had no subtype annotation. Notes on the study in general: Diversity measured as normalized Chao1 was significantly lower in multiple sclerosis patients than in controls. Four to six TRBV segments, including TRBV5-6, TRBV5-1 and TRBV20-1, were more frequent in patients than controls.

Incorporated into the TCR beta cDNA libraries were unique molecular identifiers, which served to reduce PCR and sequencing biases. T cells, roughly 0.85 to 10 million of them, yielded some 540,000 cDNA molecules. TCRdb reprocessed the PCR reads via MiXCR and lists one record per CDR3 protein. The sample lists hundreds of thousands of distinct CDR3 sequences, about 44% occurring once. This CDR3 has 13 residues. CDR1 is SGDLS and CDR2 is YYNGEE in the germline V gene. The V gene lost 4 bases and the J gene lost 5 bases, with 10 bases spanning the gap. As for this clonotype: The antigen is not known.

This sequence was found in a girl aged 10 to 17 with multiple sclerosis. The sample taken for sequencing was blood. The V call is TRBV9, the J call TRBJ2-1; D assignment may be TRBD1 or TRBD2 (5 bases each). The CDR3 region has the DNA TGTGCCAGCAGCATTGGGACGGACAATGAGCAGTTCTTC. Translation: CASSIGTDNEQFF.